This T cell receptor beta chain was retrieved from a study of T cell responses to AZD1222 COVID-19 vaccine. Whole-study results and caveats: The study sampled repertoires only after the peak T cell response. Unmutated variant regions reportedly attract nearly half of all spike-specific TCRs.

The table came from immunoSEQ multiplex PCR; TCRdb's copy has only in-frame clones and leaves some out. The repertoire consists of under 150,000 clones, with almost 85% occurring once and the leading ten covering roughly 8.7%. This clone was recorded only once. The antigen remains unidentified. V lost 6 bases to trimming and J lost 4 bases, with 21 bases between them. This CDR3 region has 16 residues. Germline CDR1 LNHDA, CDR2 SQIVND (reference sequence). This sequence originates from an adult who received the MenACWY meningococcal vaccine as a control. The sequences come from peripheral blood, collected 28 days after the second dose of the MenACWY control vaccine. This chain links TRBV19 with TRBJ1-1, with D tentatively TRBD1 (6 bases). The CDR3 DNA sequence: TGTGCCAGTAGCCATGACAGGTGGCGAGCAAGCACTGAAGCTTTCTTT. As protein: CASSHDRWRASTEAFF.